These 14 T cell receptor beta chains were all obtained from the same sample, sequenced in a study of Ad26.COV2.S vaccination and SARS-CoV-2 variants (dated by TCRdb to 2020 to 2022). The library was generated by the immunoSEQ multiplex PCR assay. The table was pulled from immuneACCESS by TCRdb, which kept in-frame rearrangements only. Such tables lose some clones; where checked, under half of the loss comes from unresolved V genes, and the rest has no known cause. In all, the sample holds around 250,000 clones, and more than 70% of those were seen once. Around 3% of the sample is in the top ten clones. What the treatment or condition label conveys for this sample: roughly 18 received Ad26.COV2.S at low or high dose, single or two shots; about five received placebo; per-sample allocation not given. Repertoires of vaccine and placebo recipients were sequenced from samples collected on day 63 after the first injection.

This sample comprised peripheral blood, obtained in a trial of Ad26.COV2.S vaccine versus placebo. The receptors originated from a person aged 18-60 years who received the Ad26.COV2.S COVID-19 vaccine or a placebo.

The chain uses TRBV6-5 and TRBJ1-6; TRBD1 aligns across 7 bases. Trimming at V came to 4 bases and at J to 6 bases, leaving 9 bases not matched to a gene. The germline CDR1 and CDR2 sequences are MNHEY and SVGAGI. The length of the CDR3 is 16 residues. CDR3 in DNA: TGTGCCAGCAGTTCCTCCAGGACAGGTGCTAATTCACCCCTCCACTTT. Translated, it gives CASSSSRTGANSPLHF.

The V call is TRBV18, the J call TRBJ2-7; TRBD1 aligns across 8 bases. Germline assignment: CDR1 KGHSH and CDR2 LQKENI. CDR3 length: 15 amino acids. J lost 0 bases, V lost 5 bases, and 6 bases had no gene match. The DNA for the CDR3 is TGTGCCAGCTCAGCTACGACAGGGGTCTCCTACGAGCAGTACTTC. Its protein product is CASSATTGVSYEQYF.

The chain joins TRBV6-5 to TRBJ1-2; D not certain. V was shortened by 0 bases and J by 2 bases, with 10 bases between the two germline ends. This CDR3 is built from 15 residues. Germline CDR1 is MNHEY and CDR2 is SVGAGI. The CDR3 DNA reads as TGTGCCAGCAGTTACTCGATAGGGATAAACTATGGCTACACCTTC. This sequence encodes CASSYSIGINYGYTF.

The chain employs TRBV11-2 and TRBJ2-3, with no clear D. CDR1 and CDR2 (germline): SGHAT, FQNNGV. This CDR3 comprises 15 residues. Between the trimmed V and J ends, which lost 1 base and 2 bases, there was a span of 10 bases. The CDR3 spells CASSLGVTHTDTQYF. In DNA form, the CDR3 reads TGTGCCAGCAGCTTAGGTGTGACCCACACAGATACGCAGTATTTT.

The rearrangement joins TRBV3-1 (or the pseudogene TRBV3-2) to TRBJ1-3; D is unresolved. Trimming removed 7 bases at V and 3 bases at J, with 10 bases between. The CDR3 has 13 amino acids. Germline CDR1 LGHDT, CDR2 YNNKEL (reference sequence). The CDR3, as DNA: TGTGCCAGCACCGCCCTGGGTGGAAACACCATATATTTT. It specifies CASTALGGNTIYF.

The chain has TRBV20-1 and TRBJ2-1; D is unclear. CDR3 length: 11 amino acids. From germline, CDR1 is DFQATT and CDR2 SNEGSKA (reference sequence). Between the trimmed V and J ends, which lost 3 bases and 4 bases, there was a span of 4 bases. CDR3 nucleotides: TGCAGTGCTAGGAAATACAATGAGCAGTTCTTC. It yields the protein CSARKYNEQFF.

The chain has TRBV4-1 and TRBJ1-3, with D tentatively TRBD1 (5 bases). The CDR3 sequence is 16 residues long. Germline V CDR1 and CDR2: MGHRA, YSYEKL. V gave up 4 bases and J gave up 4 bases, with 17 bases separating them. The DNA of the CDR3 is TGCGCCAGCAGCCCACAAGCAGGGCGCAAAGGAAACACCATATATTTT. Translation: CASSPQAGRKGNTIYF.

The chain links TRBV7-9 to TRBJ1-6; no clear D. The germline gives CDR1 SEHNR, CDR2 FQNEAQ (reference sequence). The CDR3 is made up of 16 amino acids. V shed 5 bases and J shed 0 bases, with 11 bases lying between them. CDR3 DNA: TGTGCCAGCAGCCGACCGACAAGCTCCTATAATTCACCCCTCCACTTT. Protein sequence: CASSRPTSSYNSPLHF.

V and J are TRBV5-1 and TRBJ2-5; 7 bases map to TRBD1. This CDR3 spans 14 amino acids. Germline CDR1 reads SGHRS; CDR2 reads YFSETQ. Trimming took 3 bases from V and 4 from J; bases not matched to a gene: 6. CDR3 in DNA: TGCGCCAGCAGCTCGGGACAGTCCACAGAGACCCAGTACTTC. Its protein is CASSSGQSTETQYF.

The V and J genes are TRBV19 and TRBJ1-5; TRBD1 might be the D (5 bases). CDR3 length: 14 residues. Trimming pared 5 bases from V and 4 bases from J, leaving 12 bases between. The germline V gene has CDR1 LNHDA and CDR2 SQIVND (reference sequence). CDR3 nucleotide sequence: TGTGCCAGTAGTTCTACAGGTCCGAATCAGCCCCAGCATTTT. Its translation: CASSSTGPNQPQHF. Using reference TRBV19 and TRBJ1-5 for the parts outside the CDR3, the full variable domain is DGGITQSPKYLFRKEGQNVTLSCEQNLNHDAMYWYRQDPGQGLRLIYYSQIVNDFQKGDIAEGYSVSREKKESFPLTVTSAQKNPTAFYLCASSSTGPNQPQHFGDGTRLSIL.

The CDR3 DNA follows: TGTGCCATCAGGGGGACTAGCGGGAGGAGAAATGAGCAGTTCTTC. Amino acids: CAIRGTSGRRNEQFF. The chain uses TRBV10-3 and TRBJ2-1; 15 bases line up with TRBD2. The V segment lost 6 bases and the J segment 7 bases; nucleotides outside the gene matches: 4. Germline assignment: CDR1 ENHRY and CDR2 SYGVKD. This CDR3 has 15 amino acids.

The chain carries TRBV2 and TRBJ1-6, with 7 bases lining up with TRBD1. Germline loops: CDR1 SNHLY, CDR2 FYNNEI. Trimming at V came to 8 bases and at J to 5 bases, leaving 6 bases not matched to a gene. The CDR3 sequence is 14 residues long. CDR3 in amino acids: CASATGTDNSPLHF. CDR3 in DNA: TGTGCCAGCGCTACCGGGACAGATAATTCACCCCTCCACTTT.

The V gene is TRBV2, the J gene TRBJ1-1; D remains ambiguous. Germline V lookup: CDR1 SNHLY, CDR2 FYNNEI. The germline V and J ends were trimmed by 6 bases and 1 base, with 9 bases remaining between them. CDR3 length equals 13 residues. The CDR3 DNA sequence: TGTGCCAGCAGGACCTACGAGAACACTGAAGCTTTCTTT. The encoded protein is CASRTYENTEAFF.

The chain combines TRBV2 with TRBJ2-5, with D perhaps matching TRBD1 (6 bases). Germline lookup yields CDR1 SNHLY and CDR2 FYNNEI. V was clipped by 0 bases and J by 5 bases, with 31 bases between them. The CDR3 covers 21 residues. The CDR3 region has the DNA TGTGCCAGCAGTGAAGCGCCGGGGACATTTATCGTCCCCACTTCAGCGGAGACCCAGTACTTC. This sequence encodes CASSEAPGTFIVPTSAETQYF. The variable domain in full, with the rest retrieved from reference TRBV2 and TRBJ2-5, is EPEVTQTPSHQVTQMGQEVILRCVPISNHLYFYWYRQILGQKVEFLVSFYNNEISEKSEIFDDQFSVERPDGSNFTLKIRSTKLEDSAMYFCASSEAPGTFIVPTSAETQYFGPGTRLLVL.